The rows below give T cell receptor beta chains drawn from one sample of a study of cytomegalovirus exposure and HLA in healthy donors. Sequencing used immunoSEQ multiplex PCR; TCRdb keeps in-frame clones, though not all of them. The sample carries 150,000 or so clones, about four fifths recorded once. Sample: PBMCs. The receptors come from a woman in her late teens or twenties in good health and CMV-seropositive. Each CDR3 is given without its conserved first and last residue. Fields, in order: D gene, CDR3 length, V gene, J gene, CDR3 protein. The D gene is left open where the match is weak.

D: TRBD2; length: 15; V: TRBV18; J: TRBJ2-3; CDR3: ASSPGTSGGFTDTQY
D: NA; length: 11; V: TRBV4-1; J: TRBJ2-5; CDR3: ASSLLPGETQY
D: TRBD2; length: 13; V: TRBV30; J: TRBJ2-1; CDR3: AWSVQRGLYNEQF
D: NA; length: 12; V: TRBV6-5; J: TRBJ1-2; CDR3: ASSSKPVYYGYT
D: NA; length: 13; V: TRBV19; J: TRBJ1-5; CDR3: ASSISPGGYQPQH
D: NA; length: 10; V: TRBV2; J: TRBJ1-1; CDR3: ASSNSNIEAF
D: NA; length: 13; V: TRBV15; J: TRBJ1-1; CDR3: ATSGDLRGTAEAF
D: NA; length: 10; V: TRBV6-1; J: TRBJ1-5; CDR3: ASSEVGQPQH
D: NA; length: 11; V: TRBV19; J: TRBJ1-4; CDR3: ASSMSSNEKLF
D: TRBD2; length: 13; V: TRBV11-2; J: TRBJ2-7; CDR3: ASSPRLAVQYEQY
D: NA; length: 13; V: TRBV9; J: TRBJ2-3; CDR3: ASSVFGDRLDTQY
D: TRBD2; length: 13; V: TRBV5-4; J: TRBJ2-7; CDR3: ASSLEGIGGYEQY
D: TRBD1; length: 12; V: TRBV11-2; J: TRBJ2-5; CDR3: ASSLQGAGETQY
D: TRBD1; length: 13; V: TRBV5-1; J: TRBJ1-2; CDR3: ASSPDPTGGVGYT
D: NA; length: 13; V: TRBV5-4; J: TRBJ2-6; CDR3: ASSLLASGANVLT
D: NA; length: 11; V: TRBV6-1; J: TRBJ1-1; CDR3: ASSEARNTEAF
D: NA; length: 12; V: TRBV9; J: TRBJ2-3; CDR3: ASSVGSGPDTQY
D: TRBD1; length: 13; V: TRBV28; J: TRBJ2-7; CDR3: ASSFTHRGVHEQY
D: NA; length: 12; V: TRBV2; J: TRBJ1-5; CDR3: ASSPTGGNQPQH
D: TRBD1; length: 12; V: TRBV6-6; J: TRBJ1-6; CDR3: ASSSGTGNSPLH
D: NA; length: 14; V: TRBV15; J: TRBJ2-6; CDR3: ATSRDRGSGANVLT
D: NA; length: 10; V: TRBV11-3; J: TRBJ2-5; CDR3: ASSLGEGTQY
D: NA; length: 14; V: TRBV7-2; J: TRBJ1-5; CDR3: ASSLGGGNRGQPQH
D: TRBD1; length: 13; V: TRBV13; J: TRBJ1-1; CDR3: ASSQDRGMNTEAF
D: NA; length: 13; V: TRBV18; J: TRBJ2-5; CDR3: ASSPRTDGMETQY
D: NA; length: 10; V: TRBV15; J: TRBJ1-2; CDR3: ATSRALSGYT
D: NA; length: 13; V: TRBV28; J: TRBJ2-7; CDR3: ASSLRQGGGYEQY
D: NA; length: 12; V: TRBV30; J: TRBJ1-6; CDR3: AWTGGVVQSPLH
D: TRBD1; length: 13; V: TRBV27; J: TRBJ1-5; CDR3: ASSWTGGLGQPQH
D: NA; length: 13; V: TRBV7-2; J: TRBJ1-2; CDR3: ASSLERDTNYGYT
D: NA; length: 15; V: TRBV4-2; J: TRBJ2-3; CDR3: ASSQDREAGAGDTQY
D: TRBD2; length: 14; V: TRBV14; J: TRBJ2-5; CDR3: ASSQDGAGGRETQY
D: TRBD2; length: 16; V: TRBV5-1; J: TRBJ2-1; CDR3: ASSSRGGASGGTNEQF
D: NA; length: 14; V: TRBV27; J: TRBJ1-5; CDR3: ASSFSFRGSNQPQH
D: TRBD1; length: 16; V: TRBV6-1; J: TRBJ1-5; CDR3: ASSEHRAGQGITQPQH
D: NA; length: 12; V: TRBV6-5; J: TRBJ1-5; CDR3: ASSEEDSLLPQH
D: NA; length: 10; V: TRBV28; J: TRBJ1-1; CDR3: ASLGRNTEAF
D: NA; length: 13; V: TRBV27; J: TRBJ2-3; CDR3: ASSRGSGAVGTQY
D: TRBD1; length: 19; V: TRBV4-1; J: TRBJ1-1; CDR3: ASSQGRFSFGQGARETEAF
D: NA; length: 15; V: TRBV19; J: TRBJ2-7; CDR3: ASSSFLGSGNLYEQY
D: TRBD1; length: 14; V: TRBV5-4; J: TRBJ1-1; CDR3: ASSLDGEGANTEAF
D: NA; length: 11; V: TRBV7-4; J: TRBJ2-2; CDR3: ASSLCGGPGVF
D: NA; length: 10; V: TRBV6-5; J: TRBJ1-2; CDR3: ASRTHPASYT
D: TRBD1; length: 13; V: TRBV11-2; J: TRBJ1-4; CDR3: ASSTRQGLAEKLF
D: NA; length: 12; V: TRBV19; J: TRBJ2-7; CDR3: ASSIYLRGYEQY
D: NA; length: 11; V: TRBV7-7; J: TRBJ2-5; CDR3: ASSRGLQETQY